The 7 T cell receptor beta chains below come from one sample, sequenced in a study of cytomegalovirus exposure and HLA in healthy donors. 13 Jbeta primers and 60 Vbeta primers were used for the PCR. Using immunoSEQ multiplex PCR, the repertoire was profiled, and TCRdb retains in-frame clones only, with some absent. The sample includes 90,000 to 110,000 clones, 73% of them seen just once. Sequenced: PBMCs. These receptors were taken from a man in his forties or fifties in good health and CMV-seronegative.

V and J are TRBV6-6 and TRBJ1-4; tentative D call: TRBD1 (6 bases). Germline V CDR1 and CDR2: MNHNY, SVGAGI (reference sequence). This CDR3 region has 15 residues. With 6 bases removed from V and 4 bases from J, the gap between germline ends came to 15 bases. The CDR3 spells CASRNLGTINEKLFF. The CDR3, as DNA: TGTGCCAGCAGAAACCTGGGGACAATTAATGAAAAACTGTTTTTT.

The chain joins TRBV6-5 to TRBJ1-2; TRBD1 agrees at 7 bases. This CDR3 is 14 amino acids long. Germline lookup yields CDR1 MNHEY and CDR2 SVGAGI. The ends lost 2 bases at V and 5 bases at J; junction bases unmatched: 5. The DNA of the CDR3 is TGTGCCAGCAGTTACCGGGACAGCTTATATGGCTACACCTTC. Protein: CASSYRDSLYGYTF.

The chain has TRBV7-8 and TRBJ2-3; TRBD2 aligns across 12 bases. V shed 4 bases, J shed 6 bases, and the junction held 17 bases outside the gene matches. The CDR3 loop spans 19 amino acids. Germline CDR1 reads SGHVS; CDR2 reads FQNEAQ. The CDR3: CASSSRLTSGGRFGDTQYF. The CDR3 region has the DNA TGTGCCAGCAGCTCCAGATTGACTAGCGGGGGCCGATTCGGTGATACGCAGTATTTT.

The CDR3 protein is CASKKSDDNQPQHF. The CDR3 nucleotides are TGTGCCAGTAAGAAGAGTGATGACAATCAGCCCCAGCATTTT. The rearrangement joins TRBV6-6 to TRBJ1-5, with D unclear. Trimming removed 9 bases at V and 3 bases at J, with 15 bases between. The CDR3 consists of 14 residues. Germline V CDR1 and CDR2: MNHNY, SVGAGI (reference sequence).

This clone is judged medium-sized. The CDR3 DNA sequence: TGTGCCAGCAGTTTCGCGTCATCTGGAAACACCATATATTTT. Its protein is CASSFASSGNTIYF. V usage is TRBV28 and J usage is TRBJ1-3; D call uncertain. The V gene's germline CDR1 is MDHEN and CDR2 SYDVKM. Trimming removed 3 bases at V and 1 base at J, with 7 bases between. The CDR3 is 14 residues long.

Only a few counts were recorded for this clone. The chain has TRBV7-9 and TRBJ1-2; 12 bases are shared with TRBD1. Germline-derived CDR1 and CDR2 are SEHNR and FQNEAQ (reference sequence). The CDR3 consists of 13 residues. Trimming removed 3 bases from V and 9 bases from J; junction bases left unmatched: 2. The CDR3 reads CASSLGQGARYTF. The CDR3 region has the DNA TGTGCCAGCAGCTTGGGACAGGGGGCTCGCTACACCTTC.

This clone is medium-sized within its sample. The chain is built from TRBV5-4 and TRBJ1-2; TRBD1 matches 7 bases. V lost 0 bases, J lost 8 bases, and 10 bases stayed unmatched. The CDR3 runs 15 residues. The germline gives CDR1 SGHNT, CDR2 YYREEE (reference sequence). The CDR3 spells CASSLDATGSGGYTF. The CDR3 nucleotides read TGTGCCAGCAGCTTGGATGCGACAGGGAGCGGCGGCTACACCTTC.